The clone carrying this T cell receptor (beta chain) was counted between two and nine times. The antigen remains undetermined. Healthy Caucasians provided all donations. The CDR3 contains 19 residues. Germline trimming cut 0 bases from V and 5 bases from J; bases unmatched to any gene: 11. Germline V lookup: CDR1 DFQATT, CDR2 SNEGSKA (reference sequence). These data are taken from a study of identical twins. Study-wide findings and caveats: There was an excess of low generation probability in the out-of-frame alpha sequences that twins shared.

TCRdb re-called the 5' RACE reads with MiXCR, one entry per CDR3 protein. Among roughly 700,000 distinct CDR3 sequences, 8% to 9% were seen once, and the ten largest hold 0.75% to 1%. The sample was also linked to a second study, of yellow fever vaccine responses in identical twins.

This receptor was obtained from a woman in her late teens or twenties in good health. Source material: PBMCs. The chain joins TRBV20-1 to TRBJ2-2; 14 nucleotides line up with TRBD2. CDR3 nucleotide sequence: TGCAGTGCTAGAGATCTTCTCGGGACTAGCGGGAGATGGACCGGGGAGCTGTTTTTT. Encoded protein: CSARDLLGTSGRWTGELFF.